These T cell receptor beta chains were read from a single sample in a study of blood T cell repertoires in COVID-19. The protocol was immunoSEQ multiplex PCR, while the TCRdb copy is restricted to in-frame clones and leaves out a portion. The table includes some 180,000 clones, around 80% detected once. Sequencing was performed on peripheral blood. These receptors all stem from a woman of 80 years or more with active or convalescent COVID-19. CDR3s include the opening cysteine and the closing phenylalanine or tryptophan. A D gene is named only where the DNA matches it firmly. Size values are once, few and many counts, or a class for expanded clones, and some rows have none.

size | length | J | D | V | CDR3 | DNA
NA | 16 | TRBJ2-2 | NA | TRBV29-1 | CSVSLAQRTNTGELFF | TGCAGCGTCAGCCTAGCACAGAGAACGAACACCGGGGAGCTGTTTTTT
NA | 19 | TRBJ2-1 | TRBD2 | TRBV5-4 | CASSPGGAGSPNSYNEQFF | TGTGCCAGCAGCCCGGGGGGAGCGGGGAGCCCTAACTCCTACAATGAGCAGTTCTTC
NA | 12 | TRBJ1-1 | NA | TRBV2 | CASSVHNTEAFF | TGTGCCAGCAGTGTACATAACACTGAAGCTTTCTTT
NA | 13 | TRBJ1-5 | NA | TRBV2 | CASSGLSNQPQHF | TGTGCCAGCAGTGGACTGAGTAATCAGCCCCAGCATTTT
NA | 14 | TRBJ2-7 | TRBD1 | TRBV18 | CASSQGQGSFEQYF | TGTGCCAGCTCACAAGGACAGGGGTCTTTCGAGCAGTACTTT
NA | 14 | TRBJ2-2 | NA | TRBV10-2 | CASKQDLNTGELFF | TGCGCCAGCAAACAGGATTTAAACACCGGGGAGCTGTTTTTT
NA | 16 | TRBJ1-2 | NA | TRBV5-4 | CASSLAKQGMGYGYTF | TGTGCCAGCAGCTTGGCCAAACAGGGCATGGGCTATGGCTACACCTTC
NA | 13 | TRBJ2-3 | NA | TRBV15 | CATGSRGTDTQYF | TGTGCCACCGGATCCCGGGGCACAGATACGCAGTATTTT
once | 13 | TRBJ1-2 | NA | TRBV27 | CASTRTAHYGYTF | TGTGCCAGCACCCGGACAGCGCACTATGGCTACACCTTC
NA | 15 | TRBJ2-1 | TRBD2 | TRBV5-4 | CASRLTSGDYNEQFF | TGTGCCAGCAGACTGACTAGCGGGGATTACAATGAGCAGTTCTTC
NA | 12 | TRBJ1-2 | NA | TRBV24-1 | CATSDQGGGYTF | TGTGCCACCAGTGACCAGGGAGGTGGCTACACCTTC
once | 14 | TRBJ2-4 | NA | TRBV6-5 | CASRKGGPWDIQYF | TGTGCCAGCAGAAAGGGGGGGCCTTGGGACATTCAGTACTTC
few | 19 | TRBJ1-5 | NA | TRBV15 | CATSKSSGVWCVSNQPQHF | TGTGCCACCAGCAAATCGTCAGGGGTTTGGTGTGTGAGCAATCAGCCCCAGCATTTT
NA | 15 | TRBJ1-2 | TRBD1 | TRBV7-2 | CASSPPDREAYGYTF | TGTGCCAGCAGCCCACCAGACAGGGAAGCCTATGGCTACACCTTC
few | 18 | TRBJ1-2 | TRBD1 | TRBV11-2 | CASSLRTGGDLGIYGYTF | TGTGCCAGCAGCTTAAGGACAGGGGGCGACCTGGGCATCTATGGCTACACCTTC
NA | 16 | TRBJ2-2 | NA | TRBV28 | CASSLYQGKSTGELFF | TGTGCCAGCAGTTTGTACCAGGGGAAAAGCACCGGGGAGCTGTTTTTT
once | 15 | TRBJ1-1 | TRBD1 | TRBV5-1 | CASSLRQGGNTEAFF | TGCGCCAGCAGCTTACGACAGGGGGGGAACACTGAAGCTTTCTTT
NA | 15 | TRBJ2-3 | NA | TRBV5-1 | CASSLQPGGTDTQYF | TGCGCCAGCAGCTTGCAACCGGGTGGAACAGATACGCAGTATTTT
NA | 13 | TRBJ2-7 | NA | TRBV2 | CASTKQGGYEQYF | TGTGCCAGCACGAAGCAGGGTGGGTACGAGCAGTACTTC
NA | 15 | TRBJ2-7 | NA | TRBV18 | CASSPADSVRYEQYF | TGTGCCAGCTCACCCGCGGACTCCGTTCGATACGAGCAGTACTTC
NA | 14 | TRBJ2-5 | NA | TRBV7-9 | CASSLGQTQETQYF | TGTGCCAGCAGCTTAGGACAGACTCAAGAGACCCAGTACTTC
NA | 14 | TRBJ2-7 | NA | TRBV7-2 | CASTVYGGSYEQYF | TGTGCCAGCACCGTATACGGGGGCTCCTACGAGCAGTACTTC
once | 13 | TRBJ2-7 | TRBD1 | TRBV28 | CASRTGGTYEQYF | TGTGCCAGCCGGACAGGGGGAACCTACGAGCAGTACTTC
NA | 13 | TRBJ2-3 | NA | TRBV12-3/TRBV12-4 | CASSLVRGKTQYF | TGTGCCAGCAGTTTAGTGCGGGGCAAGACGCAGTATTTT
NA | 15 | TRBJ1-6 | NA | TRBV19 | CASSIARGYNSPLHF | TGTGCCAGTAGTATCGCCAGGGGATATAATTCACCCCTCCACTTT
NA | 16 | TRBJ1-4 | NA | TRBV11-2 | CASSSHRAPRREKLFF | TGTGCCAGCAGCAGCCACAGGGCGCCGCGCCGAGAAAAACTGTTTTTT
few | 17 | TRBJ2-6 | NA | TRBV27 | CASSPLRGSSGANVLTF | TGTGCCAGCAGCCCCCTTAGGGGGAGCTCTGGGGCCAACGTCCTGACTTTC
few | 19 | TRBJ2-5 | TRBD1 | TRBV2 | CASSDPQGAGFFELETQYF | TGTGCCAGCAGTGACCCGCAGGGGGCTGGTTTCTTCGAGTTGGAGACCCAGTACTTC
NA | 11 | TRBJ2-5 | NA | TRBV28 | CASSTQETQYF | TGTGCCAGCAGTACACAAGAGACCCAGTACTTC
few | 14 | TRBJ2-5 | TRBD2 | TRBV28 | CASSLAGVGETQYF | TGTGCCAGCAGTCTAGCGGGGGTCGGAGAGACCCAGTACTTC
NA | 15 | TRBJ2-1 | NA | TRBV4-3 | CASSSGGQDHNEQFF | TGCGCCAGCAGCTCAGGAGGGCAGGACCACAATGAGCAGTTCTTC
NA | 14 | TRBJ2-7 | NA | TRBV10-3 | CATSGSTSSYEQYF | TGTGCCACCTCCGGGTCCACGAGCTCCTACGAGCAGTACTTC
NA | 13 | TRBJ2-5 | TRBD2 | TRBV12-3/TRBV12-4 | CASRRTSEETQYF | TGTGCCAGCAGGCGGACTAGCGAGGAGACCCAGTACTTC
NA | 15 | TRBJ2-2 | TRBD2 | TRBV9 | CASSPTSGGAGELFF | TGTGCCAGCAGCCCCACTAGCGGGGGTGCCGGGGAGCTGTTTTTT
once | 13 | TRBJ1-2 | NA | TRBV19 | CASSVTAAYGYTF | TGTGCCAGTAGCGTGACAGCCGCATATGGCTACACCTTC
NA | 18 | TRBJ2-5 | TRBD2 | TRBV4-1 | CASSQELAGGPWGETQYF | TGCGCCAGCAGCCAAGAGCTAGCGGGGGGGCCATGGGGAGAGACCCAGTACTTC
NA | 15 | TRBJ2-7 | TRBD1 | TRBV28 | CAITSPRGRRNEQYF | TGTGCCATCACGTCACCAAGGGGGCGCCGGAACGAGCAGTACTTC
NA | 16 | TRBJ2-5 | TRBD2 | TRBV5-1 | CASSLGGLTDSGTQYF | TGCGCCAGCAGCTTGGGGGGACTAACGGACTCGGGGACCCAGTACTTC
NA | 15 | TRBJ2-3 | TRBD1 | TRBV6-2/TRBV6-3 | CASSKQGGFTDTQYF | TGTGCCAGCAGTAAACAGGGGGGATTCACAGATACGCAGTATTTT
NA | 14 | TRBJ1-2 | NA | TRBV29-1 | CSVEETARDYGYTF | TGCAGCGTTGAAGAGACAGCCAGAGACTATGGCTACACCTTC
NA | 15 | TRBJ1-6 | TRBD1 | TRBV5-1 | CASSLADRGVSPLHF | TGCGCCAGCAGCTTGGCCGACAGGGGAGTTTCACCCCTCCACTTT
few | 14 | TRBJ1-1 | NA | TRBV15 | CATSRMREDTEAFF | TGTGCCACCAGCAGAATGAGGGAGGACACTGAAGCTTTCTTT
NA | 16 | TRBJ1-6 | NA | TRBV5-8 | CASSLNTGSYNSPLHF | TGTGCCAGCAGCTTGAATACGGGCTCCTATAATTCACCCCTCCACTTT
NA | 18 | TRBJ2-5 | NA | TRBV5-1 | CASSLSVGADSGRETQYF | TGCGCCAGCAGCTTGTCTGTGGGGGCCGATTCAGGTCGAGAGACCCAGTACTTC
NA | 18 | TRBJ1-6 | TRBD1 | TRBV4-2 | CASSQEGWGDSYNSPLHF | TGTGCCAGCAGCCAAGAAGGATGGGGGGACAGCTATAATTCACCCCTCCACTTT
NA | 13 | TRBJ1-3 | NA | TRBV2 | CASSSDSGNTIYF | TGTGCCAGCAGCTCAGACTCTGGAAACACCATATATTTT
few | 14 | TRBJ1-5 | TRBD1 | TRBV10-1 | CASIRQGAKQPQHF | TGCGCCAGCATTCGACAGGGGGCAAAGCAGCCCCAGCATTTT
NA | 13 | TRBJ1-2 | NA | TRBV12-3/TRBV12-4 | CASSPSSVYGYTF | TGTGCCAGCAGTCCGTCGTCGGTCTATGGCTACACCTTC
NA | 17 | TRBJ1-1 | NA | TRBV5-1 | CASSQGQFSLMNTEAFF | TGCGCCAGCAGCCAAGGACAGTTTAGCCTTATGAACACTGAAGCTTTCTTT
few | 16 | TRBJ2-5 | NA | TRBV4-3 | CASSQASGRAPETQYF | TGCGCCAGCAGCCAAGCCTCTGGGCGGGCCCCAGAGACCCAGTACTTC
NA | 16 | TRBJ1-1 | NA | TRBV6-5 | CASSYRPANLNTEAFF | TGTGCCAGCAGTTACCGCCCAGCGAATCTGAACACTGAAGCTTTCTTT
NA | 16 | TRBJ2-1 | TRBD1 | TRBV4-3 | CASSQGTGGSYNEQFF | TGCGCCAGCAGCCAAGGGACAGGGGGCTCCTACAATGAGCAGTTCTTC
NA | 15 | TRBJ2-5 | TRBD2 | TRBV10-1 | CASSETPLSGGAWYF | TGCGCCAGCAGTGAGACTCCCCTTAGCGGGGGGGCCTGGTACTTC
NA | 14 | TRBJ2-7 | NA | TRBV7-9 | CASSRPGQPYEQYF | TGTGCCAGCAGCAGGCCGGGACAACCCTACGAGCAGTACTTC
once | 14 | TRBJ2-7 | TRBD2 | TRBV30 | CAWSQTGRDYEQYF | TGTGCCTGGAGTCAGACGGGGAGGGACTACGAGCAGTACTTC